This TCR beta chain derives from a study of T-cell reconstitution after alpha-beta-depleted transplantation in children (dated by TCRdb to between 2015 and 2016). Context from the whole study: Using TCR repertoire profiling, the study followed T-cell immune reconstitution in a quantitative way in children after TCRalphabeta/CD19-depleted allogeneic hematopoietic cell transplantation. The full study reports these points: Apparently early alphabetaT-cell count recovery about two months after transplant reportedly relied on only several hundred rapidly expanded clones derived from non-depleted graft cells. Over subsequent months, a decline in hyperexpanded clone frequencies was noted, and after one year, T-cell counts and TCRbeta diversity were mostly ascribed to newly produced T cells. In some patients, the high TCRbeta diversity seen at day 60 was put down to recipient T cells and intrathymic progenitors that had survived conditioning.

Interpreted using the paper, the treatment or condition label stands for: allogeneic hematopoietic cell transplantation with graft depleted of TCRalphabeta T cells and CD19 B cells. The transplant recipients were children given TCRalphabeta/CD19-depleted allogeneic hematopoietic cell grafts. Library prep was done by PCR. Sequenced using an Illumina HiSeq 2500. To normalize quantification of the TCRbeta repertoire, the TCR libraries were built with molecular barcoding that relied on unique molecular identifiers. The public reads were quality trimmed at Q25 with fastp and then assembled into clones with MiXCR by TCRdb, keeping productive beta chains. Each entry merges the rows of one CDR3 protein and shows their most common DNA and genes. A total of almost 250,000 distinct CDR3 sequences appear in this sample, over 20% of them only once. About 2.8% of the sample rests with the top ten. In the case of this clonotype: No antigen is known for it. Base qualities are not provided; no much larger clone lies one nucleotide away.

Trimming accounts for 6 bases at V and 7 bases at J, while the number of junction bases matched to no gene is 9. From its cysteine to its phenylalanine, the CDR3 spans 13 amino acids. Only the CDR3 DNA is retained, 39 bases long and in frame from the first base. CDR1 and CDR2 (SQVTM, ANQGSEA) derive from the germline V gene. This receptor chain uses TRBV29-1 and TRBJ2-1; TRBD1 lines up with 7 middle nucleotides. Sample: PBMCs, taken before TCRalphabeta/CD19-depleted stem cell transplant. This receptor was taken from a girl under 10 years old with Fanconi anemia, due to receive a stem cell transplant. The CDR3 reads as follows: CSVPSGGWNEQFF. The sequenced DNA is TGCAGCGTCCCTTCAGGGGGTTGGAATGAGCAGTTCTTC.